This passage covers 5 T cell receptor beta chains from one sample sequenced in a study of blood T cells in healthy people across ages. Primers used in a second PCR of roughly 7 to 12 cycles were a sample-barcoded 5' primer and a J-beta primer mix. One entry per CDR3 protein, called by TCRdb with MiXCR from the 5' RACE reads. Of more than 700,000 distinct CDR3 sequences listed, 53% are singletons. The specimen sequenced was blood. All receptors come from a man older than 75 in good health.

The chain joins TRBV7-2 to TRBJ2-7, with D perhaps matching TRBD1 or TRBD2 (6 bases each). Germline assignment: CDR1 SGHTA and CDR2 FQGNSA. The CDR3 has 15 amino acids. V shed 2 bases and J shed 9 bases, with 20 bases lying between them. The CDR3 DNA sequence: TGTGCCAGCAGCTTAAGGGGGGCCCCAGCTACTGTGCAGTACTTC. Protein product: CASSLRGAPATVQYF.

A single count supports this clonotype. The chain recombines TRBV12-5 with TRBJ2-2, with 8 bases aligning to TRBD1. Unmatched junction bases numbered 13, after V lost 6 bases and J lost 7 bases. The CDR3 is 16 amino acids. Per the germline V gene, CDR1 is LGHNT and CDR2 is FRNRAP. The CDR3 region is CASGQDRATLSGELFF. The CDR3 DNA reads as TGTGCTAGTGGCCAGGACAGGGCAACCCTAAGCGGGGAGCTGTTTTTT.

V usage is TRBV9 and J usage is TRBJ2-1; 9 nucleotides match TRBD2. The CDR3 contains 15 residues. Trimming at V came to 1 base and at J to 7 bases, leaving 6 bases not matched to a gene. CDR1 is SGDLS and CDR2 is YYNGEE in the germline V gene. The CDR3 nucleotides read TGTGCCAGCAGCGTAACGTCTAGCGGGAATAATGAGCAGTTCTTC. Translation: CASSVTSSGNNEQFF.

This clonotype was recorded a few times. The chain employs TRBV20-1 and TRBJ2-5; 8 nucleotides match TRBD1. The trim removed 5 bases at V and 5 bases at J, leaving 7 bases unmatched. CDR3 length: 13 amino acids. Germline V gene lookup returns CDR1 DFQATT and CDR2 SNEGSKA (reference sequence). CDR3 amino acids: CSASRTGPETQYF. CDR3 bases: TGCAGTGCTTCCCGGACAGGGCCCGAGACCCAGTACTTC.

This clonotype occurred once. The rearrangement links TRBV27 to TRBJ2-1, with 12 bases matching TRBD2. Germline V gene lookup returns CDR1 MNHEY and CDR2 SMNVEV (reference sequence). Trimming cost V 5 bases and J 8 bases; bases outside gene matches: 10. This CDR3 spans 16 amino acids. The CDR3 loop is CASSPSTSGSTDEQFF. The CDR3 DNA sequence: TGTGCCAGCAGTCCCTCGACTAGCGGGAGTACCGATGAGCAGTTCTTC.